Below, 8 T cell receptor beta chains from the same sample are listed, as sequenced in a study of T cell repertoires in cytomegalovirus infection. TCRdb re-called the reads through MiXCR, storing one row per CDR3 protein. The repertoire holds some 600,000 distinct CDR3 sequences, 20% to 25% seen once, with approximately 8% in the top ten. The sequenced sample consisted of CD8+ T cells from PBMCs. The receptors here all came from a human donor in good health (CMV status not recorded). Some clones in this sample may be carry-over from other donors' samples.

This clonotype came up many times. This chain connects TRBV2 to TRBJ1-1; D possibly corresponds to TRBD1 (5 bases). The CDR3 has 15 amino acids. Germline CDR1 reads SNHLY; CDR2 reads FYNNEI. The V end lost 2 bases, the J end lost 1 base, and 11 bases lay between the germline ends. CDR3 sequence (DNA): TGTGCCAGCAGTGAATCGTGGGGGTCGAACACTGAAGCTTTCTTT. Its translation: CASSESWGSNTEAFF.

This clonotype was detected a few times. The chain employs TRBV6-6 and TRBJ2-3; D is possibly TRBD1 (5 bases). The germline V and J ends were trimmed by 2 bases and 0 bases, with 9 bases remaining between them. Looked up from germline, CDR1 is MNHNY and CDR2 is SVGAGI (reference sequence). This CDR3 comprises 15 residues. CDR3 in amino acids: CASSYGAASTDTQYF. In nucleotides, the CDR3 is TGTGCCAGCAGTTACGGGGCAGCTAGCACAGATACGCAGTATTTT.

This clonotype was seen repeatedly, ten times or more. This chain connects TRBV7-9 to TRBJ2-1; TRBD1 or TRBD2 may be the D gene (6 bases each). Germline V lookup: CDR1 SEHNR, CDR2 FQNEAQ (reference sequence). V was shortened by 2 bases and J by 8 bases, with 13 bases between the two germline ends. CDR3 length: 14 amino acids. CDR3 amino acids: CASSLHEGDYEQFF. The CDR3 nucleotides are TGTGCCAGCAGCTTACACGAGGGGGACTATGAGCAGTTCTTC. Using reference TRBV7-9 and TRBJ2-1 for the parts outside the CDR3, the full variable domain is DTGVSQNPRHKITKRGQNVTFRCDPISEHNRLYWYRQTLGQGPEFLTYFQNEAQLEKSRLLSDRFSAERPKGSFSTLEIQRTEQGDSAMYLCASSLHEGDYEQFFGPGTRLTVL.

Ten or more counts support this clonotype. The gene calls are TRBV7-8 and TRBJ2-7, with TRBD1 matching over 8 bases. V lost 4 bases, J lost 3 bases, and 8 bases stayed unmatched. Germline CDR1 and CDR2: SGHVS and FQNEAQ. The CDR3 totals 15 residues. CDR3 in DNA: TGTGCCAGCAGCTCACCTGGACAGGGCAGCTACGAGCAGTACTTC. Translation gives CASSSPGQGSYEQYF.

This chain links TRBV9 with TRBJ1-1; D is ambiguous. There are 15 residues in the CDR3. Germline CDR1 reads SGDLS; CDR2 reads YYNGEE. V lost 1 base, J lost 3 bases, and 13 bases lay in between. This CDR3 reads CASSVQGREDTEAFF. In nucleotides, the CDR3 is TGTGCCAGCAGCGTACAAGGGCGGGAAGACACTGAAGCTTTCTTT.

This clonotype came up many times. This chain uses TRBV28 with TRBJ2-7; D is possibly TRBD2 (5 bases). The CDR3 sequence is 14 residues long. Germline V CDR1 and CDR2: MDHEN, SYDVKM. The germline V and J ends were trimmed by 5 bases and 4 bases, with 15 bases remaining between them. The CDR3 region has the DNA TGTGCCAGCAGTCCCCGGGCCCGAGGGTACGAGCAGTACGTC. It encodes CASSPRARGYEQYV.

The V call is TRBV6-5, the J call TRBJ2-5, with 10 nucleotides matching TRBD2. Looked up from germline, CDR1 is MNHEY and CDR2 is SVGAGI. The CDR3 length is 15 residues. J gave up 2 bases and V 4 bases, and 4 bases lay outside the gene matches. The CDR3 sequence: CASSSGTSEQETQYF. The CDR3 coding sequence is TGTGCCAGCAGTTCTGGGACTAGCGAGCAAGAGACCCAGTACTTC.

This clonotype was picked up many times. V and J are TRBV7-6 and TRBJ1-2; possible D gene TRBD1, 6 bases. Germline V gene sequence: CDR1 SGHVS, CDR2 FNYEAQ. The length of the CDR3 is 15 residues. The V and J ends lost 1 base and 6 bases respectively, with 15 bases between them. The CDR3 nucleotides are TGTGCCAGCAGCTTAGGGGATGCGGGACATAATGGCTACACCTTC. Amino acids: CASSLGDAGHNGYTF.